This T cell receptor (beta chain) was identified in a study of regulatory T cells in long-lasting Graves disease. The time point here: newly diagnosed GD, antithyroid drugs for less than 3 months. The TCR library was made from RNA that had been extracted from PBMCs in TRIzol. Overall study findings and caveats: Investigators studied peripheral blood only, not thyroid tissue.

This clonotype was recorded at least ten times. What it binds is not known. Relying on iRepertoire HTBI primers and Arm-PCR of CDR3 regions, the team built TCR beta libraries. Using its own MiXCR run on the multiplex PCR reads, TCRdb lists one record per CDR3 protein. The top ten clones hold roughly 25% of a sample with about 530,000 distinct CDR3 sequences, 15% to 20% of them seen once. V lost 5 bases and J lost 7, with 12 bases in between. The CDR3 is 13 residues long. CDR1 and CDR2 from the germline V gene are SGHVS and FQNEAQ. These data were also reused for a study on T cells in Graves' hyperthyroidism and ophthalmopathy. According to that study: Stable hyperthyroidism and ophthalmopathy were separated using 13 V-J signatures.

The rearrangement joins TRBV7-8 to TRBJ1-5; no firm D call. This receptor was taken from a woman aged 35-60 years with Graves disease. This material consisted of peripheral blood mononuclear cells (PBMCs), taken at new diagnosis, from a patient treated with antithyroid drugs. The CDR3 nucleotides read TGTGCCAGCAGCCGATATGAAGAGCAGCCCCAGCATTTT. This codes for CASSRYEEQPQHF.